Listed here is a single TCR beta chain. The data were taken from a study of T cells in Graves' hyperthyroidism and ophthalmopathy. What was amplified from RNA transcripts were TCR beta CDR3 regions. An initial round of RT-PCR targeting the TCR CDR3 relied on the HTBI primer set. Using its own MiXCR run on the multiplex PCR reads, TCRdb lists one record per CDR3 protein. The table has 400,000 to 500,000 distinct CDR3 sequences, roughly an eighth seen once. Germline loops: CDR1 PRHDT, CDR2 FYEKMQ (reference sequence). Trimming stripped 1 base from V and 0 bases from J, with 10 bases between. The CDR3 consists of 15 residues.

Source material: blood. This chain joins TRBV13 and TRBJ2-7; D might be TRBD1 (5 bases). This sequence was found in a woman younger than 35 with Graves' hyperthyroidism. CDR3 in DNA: TGTGCCAGCAGCTTAGTAGGGGTCGGCTCCTACGAGCAGTACTTC. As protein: CASSLVGVGSYEQYF. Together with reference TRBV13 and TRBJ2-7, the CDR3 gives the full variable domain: AAGVIQSPRHLIKEKRETATLKCYPIPRHDTVYWYQQGPGQDPQFLISFYEKMQSDKGSIPDRFSAQQFSDYHSELNMSSLELGDSALYFCASSLVGVGSYEQYFGPGTRLTVT.